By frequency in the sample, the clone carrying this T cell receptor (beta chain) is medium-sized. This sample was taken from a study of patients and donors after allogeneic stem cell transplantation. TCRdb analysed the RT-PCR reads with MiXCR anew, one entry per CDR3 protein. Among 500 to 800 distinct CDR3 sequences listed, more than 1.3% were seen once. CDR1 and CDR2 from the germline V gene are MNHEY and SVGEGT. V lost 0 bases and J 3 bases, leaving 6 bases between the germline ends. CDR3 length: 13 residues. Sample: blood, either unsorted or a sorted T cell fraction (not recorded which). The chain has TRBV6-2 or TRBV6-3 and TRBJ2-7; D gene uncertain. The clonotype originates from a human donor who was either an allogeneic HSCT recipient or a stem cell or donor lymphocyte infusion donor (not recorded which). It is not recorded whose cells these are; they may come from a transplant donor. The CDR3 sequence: CASSYSRGYEQYF. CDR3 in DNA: TGTGCCAGCAGTTACTCGCGAGGCTACGAGCAGTACTTC.